In this sample, the clone carrying this T cell receptor (beta chain) turned up once. Clinical history reported by participants formed the basis on which cohorts were assigned. Sequencing was performed with immunoSEQ multiplex PCR; in TCRdb, only in-frame clones are kept and a portion is missing. The sample lists roughly 310,000 clones; over 75% were seen once. This sample stems from a study of blood T cell repertoires in COVID-19. The sequenced sample consisted of PBMCs or T cells enriched from blood (not recorded which). The origin of this receptor is a woman in her thirties or forties who had recovered from COVID-19.

Here the CDR3 reads CASSNGLSNQPQHF. CDR3 nucleotides: TGTGCCAGCAGTAACGGACTTAGCAATCAGCCCCAGCATTTT. The chain is built from TRBV28 and TRBJ1-5; D is uncertain. Germline CDR1 is MDHEN and CDR2 is SYDVKM. Deletions cut 5 bases from V and 0 bases from J, with 8 bases between. The CDR3 runs 14 residues.